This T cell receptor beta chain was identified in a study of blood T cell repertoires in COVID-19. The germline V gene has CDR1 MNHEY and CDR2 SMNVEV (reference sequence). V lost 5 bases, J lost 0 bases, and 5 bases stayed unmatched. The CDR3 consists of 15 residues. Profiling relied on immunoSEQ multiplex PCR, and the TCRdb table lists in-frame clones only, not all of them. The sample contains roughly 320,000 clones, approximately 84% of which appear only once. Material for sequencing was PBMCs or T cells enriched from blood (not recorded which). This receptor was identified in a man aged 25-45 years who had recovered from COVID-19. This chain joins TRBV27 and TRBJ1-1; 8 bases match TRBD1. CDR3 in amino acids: CASSPGTGMNTEAFF. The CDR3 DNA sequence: TGTGCCAGCAGTCCCGGGACAGGAATGAACACTGAAGCTTTCTTT.